One T cell receptor (beta chain) is described in this entry. Its antigen remains unknown. This sample stems from a study of shared clonotypes between healthy human individuals. Study details: Per donor, CD8 memory used one plate, CD8 naive used two, CD4 memory used three and CD4 naive used three. Overall study findings and caveats: Non-shared clonotypes had lower generation probabilities than those shared by all four donors.

Germline CDR1 and CDR2: SGDLS and YYNGEE. The germline V and J ends were trimmed by 2 bases and 5 bases, with 17 bases remaining between them. The CDR3 is made up of 16 amino acids. Deep-level settings were used for running the assay. Some clones are missing from TCRdb's copy, which holds only in-frame ones; the method was immunoSEQ multiplex PCR. This table has nearly 1,000,000 clones, more than 75% appearing once. This chain joins TRBV9 and TRBJ2-1, with a possible D match to TRBD1 (6 bases). This clonotype was obtained from a man younger than 35 in good health. The specimen was memory CD4+ T cells sorted from blood. Specified subset: CD45RA-negative fraction. This CDR3 reads CASSVQIRGHNNEQFF. CDR3 nucleotide sequence: TGTGCCAGCAGCGTCCAGATCAGGGGCCACAACAATGAGCAGTTCTTC.